What follows is one T cell receptor (beta chain) and its context. Antigen unknown. This entry belongs to a study of long-term antiretroviral therapy in people with HIV. Broader study findings: CDR3 length ranges were narrower in HIV repertoires than in controls.

An immunoSEQ assay, version v3.0, was performed at survey level. Generated by immunoSEQ multiplex PCR, the TCRdb table keeps only in-frame clones and is missing some. The sample includes more than 20,000 clones, 85% of them seen just once. This CDR3 contains 16 residues. CDR1 and CDR2 (germline): SGHRS, YFSETQ. Losses at the gene ends were 2 bases for V and 4 bases for J; bases not matched to a gene: 9. The chain couples TRBV5-1 to TRBJ2-3; 8 nucleotides line up with TRBD1. This sequence originates from a middle-aged man with HIV. The sequenced sample was unsorted PBMCs, obtained 2.3 years after starting antiretroviral therapy. CDR3 sequence: CASSFLGTGPADTQYF. The CDR3 nucleotides are TGCGCCAGCAGCTTCCTGGGGACAGGCCCCGCAGATACGCAGTATTTT.